A selection of T cell receptor beta chains follows, all from one sample in a study of T cell repertoires in cytomegalovirus infection. Using its own MiXCR run on the reads, TCRdb lists one record per CDR3 protein. The sample yields about 920,000 distinct CDR3 sequences, about a third seen once. These receptors' antigens are unknown. Material: cultured CD8+ T cells from PBMCs, obtained from culture after CMV antigen stimulation. All receptors derive from a human donor in good health (CMV status not recorded). Some clones in this sample may be carry-over from other donors' samples. Both conserved end residues are part of each CDR3. The D gene is left open where the match is weak. Some rows have no size entry. The others give once, few or many, or a class for an expanded clone.

j_call d_call v_call clone_size cdr3_nt cdr3_aa
TRBJ1-4 . TRBV12-3/TRBV12-4 . TGTGCCAGCAGTCCCTATGGGGAAGGGGAAAAACTGTTTTTT CASSPYGEGEKLFF
TRBJ2-3 . TRBV2 . TGTGCCAGCAGTGAAGCCTTGCGGGGCACCACAGATACGCAGTATTTT CASSEALRGTTDTQYF
TRBJ2-1 TRBD2 TRBV11-3 few TGTGCCAGCAGCCGGGGGGGTTGGAATGAGCAGTTCTTC CASSRGGWNEQFF
TRBJ1-1 . TRBV27 . TGTGCCAGCAGTTTATACGGTATGAACACTGAAGCTTTCTTT CASSLYGMNTEAFF
TRBJ1-1 . TRBV29-1 few TGCAGCGTAGACCTCAGGGGAAGGGTAGACACTGAAGCTTTCTTT CSVDLRGRVDTEAFF
TRBJ1-3 . TRBV7-2 . TGTGCCAGCAGCCCGATCTTCCGGGACGAACCTTGGGACACCATATATTTT CASSPIFRDEPWDTIYF
TRBJ2-3 . TRBV5-1 . TGCGCCGGCACCCGGTGGGCAGAGAGCACAGATACGCAGTATTTT CAGTRWAESTDTQYF
TRBJ1-6 TRBD1 TRBV28 once TGTGCCAGCAGTTTAGTCAGGGGGAGCTCCTATAATTCACCCCTCCACTTT CASSLVRGSSYNSPLHF
TRBJ1-2 . TRBV6-5 . TGTGCCAGCCTGGGGGCAGCTGAGAACTATGGCTACACCTTC CASLGAAENYGYTF
TRBJ1-2 . TRBV4-1 once TGCGCCAGCAGCCAAGGCTTGAACTATGGCTACACCTTC CASSQGLNYGYTF
TRBJ2-1 TRBD2 TRBV7-9 . TGCCTGGTTGGTAGCGGGGGGGCCAATGAGCAGTTCTTC CLVGSGGANEQFF
TRBJ2-5 TRBD1 TRBV27 . TGTGCCACCAGCAGCCCCCCAGGGGACAGGGAGACCCAGTACTTC CATSSPPGDRETQYF
TRBJ1-2 . TRBV7-8 many TGTGCCAGCAGCTCATATGGCCCCGGAGGCTACACCTTC CASSSYGPGGYTF
TRBJ2-7 . TRBV7-2 many TGTGCCAGCAGCTTAGGGGGCAATCGGGACTCGCAGTACTTC CASSLGGNRDSQYF
TRBJ2-5 TRBD2 TRBV7-9 . TGTGCCAGCAGCGATTTAGCGGGTTACCAAGAGACCCAGTACTTC CASSDLAGYQETQYF
TRBJ2-7 . TRBV18 . TGTGCCAGCTCACCAAGGGACATAGAACCCTACGAGCAGTACTTC CASSPRDIEPYEQYF
TRBJ2-3 . TRBV5-3 . TGTGCCAGAAGCTTGTCGATCCTTGGCACAGATACGCAGTATTTT CARSLSILGTDTQYF
TRBJ2-5 TRBD2 TRBV11-2 . TGTGCCAGCAGCTTAAGTTGGGCGGGGGGGGCCAGCGAGACCCAGTACTTC CASSLSWAGGASETQYF
TRBJ1-1 . TRBV7-8 . TGTGCCAGCAGCTCGCCCGGGACACTCAACACTGAAGCTTTCTTT CASSSPGTLNTEAFF
TRBJ2-3 TRBD2 TRBV27 . TGTGCCAGCAGTTCGGGGACTAGCGGGAAGACAGATACGCAGTATTTT CASSSGTSGKTDTQYF
TRBJ2-2 . TRBV10-3 . TGTGCCATCCTACAGGGTGACACCGGGGAGCTGTTTTTT CAILQGDTGELFF
TRBJ1-1 . TRBV28 . TGTGCCAGCAGTTTATTGTTGTTTGGGGGACATCGTTACACTGAAGCTTTCTTT CASSLLLFGGHRYTEAFF